The rows below give T cell receptor beta chains drawn from one sample of a study of blood T cell repertoires in COVID-19. Clones were sequenced by immunoSEQ multiplex PCR, and TCRdb holds only the in-frame ones, with some missing. The data contain a few hundred thousand clones, 75% to 90% of them singletons. Specimen: peripheral blood. The receptors derive from a woman between 40 and 50 years old who had recovered from COVID-19. CDR3s include the opening cysteine and the closing phenylalanine or tryptophan. Fields, in order: CDR3 length, V gene, D gene, clone size, J gene, CDR3 DNA, CDR3 protein. D genes are given only for firm matches. Clone sizes are given selectively: once, few, many, or a class where the clone is expanded.

13,TRBV6-2/TRBV6-3,NA,NA,TRBJ2-1,TGTGCCAGCAGTTACTCAGGAGGCGGTGAGCAGTTCTTC,CASSYSGGGEQFF
15,TRBV9,NA,few,TRBJ2-7,TGTGCCAGCAGCCCCGGACCCGAGGGCTCCTACGAGCAGTACTTC,CASSPGPEGSYEQYF
13,TRBV6-6,TRBD1,NA,TRBJ1-4,TGTGCCAGCAGCACAGGGGCCGGCGAAAAACTGTTTTTT,CASSTGAGEKLFF
15,TRBV5-1,NA,NA,TRBJ2-1,TGCGCCAGCAGCCTGGACGCGGGAACCTACAATGAGCAGTTCTTC,CASSLDAGTYNEQFF
14,TRBV5-4,TRBD1,NA,TRBJ2-7,TGTGCCAGCAGCCCCGGGACAGGGCTTTACGAGCAGTACTTC,CASSPGTGLYEQYF
14,TRBV5-5,NA,NA,TRBJ1-2,TGTGCCAGCAGCTTTATCAGGGATGACTATGGCTACACCTTC,CASSFIRDDYGYTF
14,TRBV5-4,TRBD2,NA,TRBJ2-3,TGTGCCAGCACTAGCGGGGATAGCACAGATACGCAGTATTTT,CASTSGDSTDTQYF
13,TRBV19,NA,few,TRBJ2-7,TGTGCCAGTAGGGGCAGGAGGCGAGACGAGCAGTACTTC,CASRGRRRDEQYF
17,TRBV4-3,TRBD1,NA,TRBJ2-3,TGCGCCAGCAGCCAAGCCCCACCGGGACAGGGGGCGGATACGCAGTATTTT,CASSQAPPGQGADTQYF
15,TRBV5-6,TRBD1,NA,TRBJ1-3,TGTGCCAGCAAAGAGACAGGGAAGGCTGGAAACACCATATATTTT,CASKETGKAGNTIYF
15,TRBV21-1,NA,NA,TRBJ2-2,TGTGCCGGTCCCGGACTAGCGGGGGCCCGCGGGGAGCTGTTTTTT,CAGPGLAGARGELFF
13,TRBV18,NA,NA,TRBJ1-3,TGTGCCAGCTCACCGTACTCTGGAAACACCATATATTTT,CASSPYSGNTIYF
15,TRBV19,NA,NA,TRBJ1-4,TGTGCCAGTAGCACTCACGGACTGGGAAATGAAAAACTGTTTTTT,CASSTHGLGNEKLFF
14,TRBV11-1,TRBD1,NA,TRBJ2-7,TGTGCCAGCAGCGGCAGACAGGGGGCGGGAGAGCAGTACTTC,CASSGRQGAGEQYF
14,TRBV10-1,NA,NA,TRBJ2-5,TGCGCCAGCAGTGAGAGGCTAGCTCAAGAGACCCAGTACTTC,CASSERLAQETQYF
16,TRBV5-6,NA,NA,TRBJ2-3,TGTGCCAGCAGCTCCCGAAGCGCGGAGTTAACAGATACGCAGTATTTT,CASSSRSAELTDTQYF
17,TRBV25-1,NA,NA,TRBJ2-6,TGTGCCAGCAGCGAGCCCCCCCCCAGGGCCGGGGCCAACGTCCTGACTTTC,CASSEPPPRAGANVLTF
13,TRBV19,NA,NA,TRBJ1-4,TGTGCCAGCAAGGGGGCAACTAATGAAAAACTGTTTTTT,CASKGATNEKLFF
18,TRBV29-1,TRBD2,NA,TRBJ2-3,TGCAGCGTTGAATACAGGTTTAGCGGGAGTACAAGCACAGATACGCAGTATTTT,CSVEYRFSGSTSTDTQYF
14,TRBV6-5,TRBD1,once,TRBJ2-5,TGTGCCAGCAGTTACGGGACAGGGGGAGAGACCCAGTACTTC,CASSYGTGGETQYF
12,TRBV3-1/TRBV3-2,TRBD1,NA,TRBJ1-1,TGTGCCAGCAGCCAAGGCAGGGGGGATGCTTTCTTT,CASSQGRGDAFF
13,TRBV2,NA,NA,TRBJ2-5,TGTGCCAGCAGTGTCCAGGGTCAAGAGACCCAGTACTTC,CASSVQGQETQYF
15,TRBV7-2,NA,few,TRBJ2-7,TGTGCCAGCAGGCTCGGGGGGCCCCGACAGGACGAGCAGTACTTC,CASRLGGPRQDEQYF
9,TRBV18,NA,NA,TRBJ2-1,TGTGCCAGCTCGGACTTTCAGTTCTTC,CASSDFQFF
17,TRBV12-5,NA,once,TRBJ1-1,TGTGCTAGTGGTTTGGTTAGCGGGTGGGGAACGAACACTGAAGCTTTCTTT,CASGLVSGWGTNTEAFF
13,TRBV25-1,NA,NA,TRBJ1-5,TGTGCCAGCAGGGGGGGGGAGGTTCAGCCCCAGCATTTT,CASRGGEVQPQHF
16,TRBV27,TRBD2,NA,TRBJ2-1,TGTGCCAGCAGTTTATTGGGACTAGGGCCCGAGAATGAGCAGTTCTTC,CASSLLGLGPENEQFF
15,TRBV9,NA,NA,TRBJ1-3,TGTGCCAGCAGCGCGGACTTTCTCTCTGGAAACACCATATATTTT,CASSADFLSGNTIYF
15,TRBV28,TRBD1,once,TRBJ1-5,TGTGCCAGCCACGCGGACAGGGGGGACAATCAGCCCCAGCATTTT,CASHADRGDNQPQHF
14,TRBV15,TRBD1,NA,TRBJ2-7,TGTGCCACCAGCAGAGATTCGACAGGGGGCGAGCAGTACTTC,CATSRDSTGGEQYF
14,TRBV30,NA,NA,TRBJ2-5,TGTGCCTGGAGTGTACTTCCGTTCCAAGAGACCCAGTACTTC,CAWSVLPFQETQYF
17,TRBV3-1/TRBV3-2,NA,NA,TRBJ2-7,TGTGCCAGCAGCCAGTCACCGCCGACAGGAAACTCCTACGAGCAGTACTTC,CASSQSPPTGNSYEQYF
14,TRBV30,NA,once,TRBJ1-6,TGTGCCTGGAGTGTAGCGCGGGGGAATTCACCCCTCCACTTT,CAWSVARGNSPLHF
15,TRBV6-5,TRBD2,NA,TRBJ2-2,TGTGCCAGCAGACCCCTAGCGGGAGCATCCGGGGAGCTGTTTTTT,CASRPLAGASGELFF
14,TRBV19,NA,NA,TRBJ1-2,TGTGCCAGTACCCGGGAGGGTATCAACTATGGCTACACCTTC,CASTREGINYGYTF
17,TRBV3-1/TRBV3-2,TRBD2,NA,TRBJ2-1,TGTGCCAGCAGCCAAGTTCTTACCGGAGCGGGAGAGGGTGAGCAGTTCTTC,CASSQVLTGAGEGEQFF
16,TRBV24-1,TRBD2,NA,TRBJ2-1,TGTGCCACCAGTGATCCGGGACTAGCGGGAGCTAATGAGCAGTTCTTC,CATSDPGLAGANEQFF
15,TRBV7-7,TRBD2,NA,TRBJ2-5,TGTGCCAGCAGCTCGAGCGGGGGGGCTGGGGAGACCCAGTACTTC,CASSSSGGAGETQYF
12,TRBV3-1/TRBV3-2,NA,NA,TRBJ2-3,TGTGCCAGCAGCCACCACACAGATACGCAGTATTTT,CASSHHTDTQYF
19,TRBV28,TRBD2,NA,TRBJ2-7,TGTGCCAGCAGTTCACGACGATGGACTAGCGGGGGGGGTCGCTACGAGCAGTACTTC,CASSSRRWTSGGGRYEQYF
14,TRBV19,TRBD1,once,TRBJ1-1,TGTGCCAGTAGTGCCACAGGGGTAAACACTGAAGCTTTCTTT,CASSATGVNTEAFF
13,TRBV11-3,NA,NA,TRBJ2-7,TGTGCCAGCAGCCTTACTACGGCCCACGAGCAGTACTTC,CASSLTTAHEQYF
14,TRBV10-3,TRBD1,few,TRBJ1-1,TGTGCCATCTCTGGGTCTGGTTCGGACAGGGGATCTTTCTTT,CAISGSGSDRGSFF
16,TRBV7-9,NA,NA,TRBJ2-2,TGTGCCAGCAGCAAAAACCCCGGGACTGGAGGTGGGGAGCTGTTTTTT,CASSKNPGTGGGELFF
13,TRBV7-2,NA,NA,TRBJ1-4,TGTGCCAGCAGCTTACGAGGGAATGAAAAACTGTTTTTT,CASSLRGNEKLFF
14,TRBV3-1/TRBV3-2,NA,NA,TRBJ1-1,TGTGCCAGCAGCCCCCAGGGGATAAACACTGAAGCTTTCTTT,CASSPQGINTEAFF
14,TRBV9,NA,NA,TRBJ1-5,TGTGCCAGCAGCGTCGGACAGAGGGATCAGCCCCAGCATTTT,CASSVGQRDQPQHF
14,TRBV11-2,NA,NA,TRBJ2-2,TGTGCCAGCAGCTTCCTGCGGGGCACCGGGGAGCTGTTTTTT,CASSFLRGTGELFF
19,TRBV9,TRBD2,NA,TRBJ2-1,TGTGCCAGCAGCGAGCTGGGGGGTGACGGGACTAGCGGTTACAATGAGCAGTTCTTC,CASSELGGDGTSGYNEQFF